The sequence of this TCR beta chain was determined in a study of T cell responses to AZD1222 COVID-19 vaccine (dated by TCRdb to the early 2020s). In the study overall: AZD1222 recipients with second doses at about 4 weeks or about 12 weeks were pooled, because spike-specific TCR depth and breadth did not differ between schedules. TCR sequencing covered roughly 230 trial participants: around 210 given two doses of AZD1222 and some 25 given two doses of MenACWY control vaccine. Trial participants were enrolled into age subgroups of 18-55, 56-69 and 70-plus years, which contained around 140, 26 and 57 TCR-sequenced participants, respectively. The paper as a whole reports these results and caveats: Reportedly, close to half of the unique spike-specific TCRs recognized epitopes lying outside the regions that are mutated in the B.1.351 and B.1.1.7 variants. Vaccine-associated CD4 TCRs spanned the whole spike protein, with dominant responses in regions 160-218 and 743-854. Conclusions about previously exposed vaccinees are limited because only six or seven AZD1222 recipients were SARS-CoV-2 seropositive at baseline. Because no day 14 peak-response samples were available, the repertoires could be characterized only after the peak T cell response. In the small 56-69-year group, the increase in depth fell short of significance, most likely because of low power. After two AZD1222 doses, spike-specific TCR breadth and depth were significantly higher than at day 0 and than in MenACWY recipients. Most participants were white British and females outnumbered males, and the authors suggested that clonal diversity may have been underestimated.

The time point tag for this specimen amounts to: baseline before first vaccination. The vaccinee samples were drawn from two UK trials, COV001 and COV002, one of which was a single-blind randomized controlled phase 2/3 trial testing AZD1222 (ChAdOx1 nCoV-19) in healthy adults. Trial participant PBMC samples were collected at day 0 and day 28 after the second dose for TCRbeta chain sequencing. The CDR3 regions of human TCRbeta chains were analyzed by immunosequencing. On the study's bioinformatics: Repertoire TCRs were matched against a reference library of SARS-CoV-2-specific TCRs generated with the MIRA antigen-specificity platform. Breadth was defined as the fraction of unique TCRs that were SARS-CoV-2-associated. Depth was defined as the fraction of total T cells that were SARS-CoV-2-associated. Using the MIRA data, each spike-specific TCR was mapped to the spike region that the TCR reacts to and placed in a CD4 or CD8 class. Log10-transformed breadth and depth values were compared by one-way ANOVA with Sidak's multiple comparisons tests. TCRdb provides this immuneACCESS table in a form limited to in-frame rearrangements. Some clones are lacking; in checked studies, under half of them reflect an unresolved V gene, and why the rest are absent is not known. V and J calls and clone size follow that table, whereas D and trimming were derived from the DNA. The sample table contains more than 95,000 clones; only one count was recorded for more than 75% of them. The biggest ten clones account for about 9.4% of the sample.

This clone was found once. The antigen it binds to is not known. No much larger clone exists at a distance of one base, and base qualities are not known. Material: peripheral blood, obtained on day 0 of AZD1222 vaccination. This receptor was taken from an adult in good health.

Here the CDR3 is given as CASSLGLPHNEQFF. The DNA is TGTGCCAGCAGCTTGGGACTACCCCACAATGAGCAGTTCTTC. Recombination linked TRBV11-1 to TRBJ2-1; a stretch of 7 junction bases matches TRBD2. V ends up 3 bases short and J 5 bases short, with an unmatched junction base count of 4. The germline V gene (reference sequence) sets CDR1 to SGHAT and CDR2 to FQDESV. The CDR3 numbers 14 residues from cysteine through phenylalanine. Just CDR3 DNA is preserved here, 42 bases in frame from base 1. Reference TRBV11-1 and TRBJ2-1 genes cover what lies past the CDR3, so the full variable domain is EAEVAQSPRYKITEKSQAVAFWCDPISGHATLYWYRQILGQGPELLVQFQDESVVDDSQLPKDRFSAERLKGVDSTLKIQPAELGDSAMYLCASSLGLPHNEQFFGPGTRLTVL.